This T cell receptor beta chain derives from a study of beta chain features in type 1 diabetes. The CDR3 covers 12 residues. Germline CDR1 is MNHNY and CDR2 is SVGAGI (reference sequence). V lost 4 bases and J 9 bases, leaving 13 bases between the germline ends. The entirety of the isolated RNA underwent reverse transcription, so expressed TCRB transcripts were sequenced. Sequencing was performed with immunoSEQ multiplex PCR; in TCRdb, only in-frame clones are kept and a portion is missing. The sample records fewer than 900,000 clones, 17% being singletons. The TCR was taken from a woman aged 18-35 years in good health. The sample comprised naive CD4+ T cells from blood. The chain combines TRBV6-6 with TRBJ2-7, with a possible D match to TRBD1 (6 bases). Here the CDR3 reads CASSSQGFRQYF. The CDR3 DNA reads as TGTGCCAGCAGTTCCCAGGGGTTTAGGCAGTACTTC.